A single sample is the source of the 20 T cell receptor beta chains below, sequenced in a study of T-cell reconstitution after alpha-beta-depleted transplantation in children. As it was prepared, the TCRbeta library received unique molecular identifiers. Each CDR3 protein is one row after TCRdb ran MiXCR on the PCR reads. Seen here are a few hundred thousand distinct CDR3 sequences, about a tenth observed once, and the top ten hold less than 2.5%. Sequencing used PBMCs from the stem cell graft donor, obtained from the stem cell graft. Receptor source: a human donor who donated a stem cell graft to a child with acute lymphoblastic leukemia.

This clonotype was found a few times. The chain couples TRBV28 to TRBJ1-6; D is ambiguous. This CDR3 has 14 residues. CDR1 is MDHEN, CDR2 SYDVKM, per germline. V was pared by 3 bases and J by 7 bases, with 10 bases between. CDR3 in DNA: TGTGCCAGCAGTTTTCTGGCGGACAATTCACCCCTCCACTTT. It yields the protein CASSFLADNSPLHF.

CDR3 loop: CASSATGSNQPQHF. The CDR3 nucleotides are TGTGCCAGCAGCGCCACAGGGAGCAATCAGCCCCAGCATTTT. This rearrangement joins TRBV9 to TRBJ1-5, with D perhaps TRBD1 (6 bases). Germline V gene lookup returns CDR1 SGDLS and CDR2 YYNGEE. Trimming took off 3 bases at V and 1 base at J, with 8 bases between the two ends. There are 14 residues in the CDR3.

This CDR3 is CASRPPGQGWAGAYNEQFF. The CDR3 DNA is TGTGCAAGTCGGCCGCCGGGACAGGGGTGGGCCGGCGCCTACAATGAGCAGTTCTTC. This chain uses TRBV12-2 with TRBJ2-1; no check of the table's D call, TRBD1, against the DNA was made. TRBV12-2 is noted as a pseudogene. The length of the CDR3 is 19 residues.

In this sample, this clonotype turned up a few times. The rearrangement joins TRBV4-1 to TRBJ2-1, with 9 bases aligning to TRBD2. In germline, CDR1 is MGHRA, CDR2 YSYEKL. The CDR3 covers 16 residues. V lost 4 bases to trimming and J lost 4 bases; unmatched junction nucleotides: 8. The CDR3 DNA follows: TGCGCCAGCAGCCCAAGAACTAGCGGGCAATACAATGAGCAGTTCTTC. Residues: CASSPRTSGQYNEQFF.

This clonotype was recorded many times. The chain joins TRBV30 to TRBJ1-4, with D hard to call. Germline V gene data show CDR1 as GTSNPN and CDR2 as SVGIG (reference sequence). The V and J ends lost 5 bases and 7 bases respectively, with 11 bases between them. The CDR3 is made up of 12 amino acids. In nucleotides, the CDR3 is TGTGCCTGGGGTCTAAGTGGTGAAAAACTGTTTTTT. This encodes CAWGLSGEKLFF.

In its sample, this clonotype was seen many times. The chain employs TRBV7-9 and TRBJ1-5; D remains unclear. In germline, CDR1 is SEHNR, CDR2 FQNEAQ (reference sequence). The CDR3 is 12 amino acids. Trimming cost V 6 bases and J 8 bases, with 11 bases left between them. CDR3 in DNA: TGTGCCAGCAGGACGGACGGGGAGCCCCAGCATTTT. Translating it yields CASRTDGEPQHF. Looking up the rest from reference TRBV7-9 and TRBJ1-5 gives the full variable domain: DTGVSQNPRHKITKRGQNVTFRCDPISEHNRLYWYRQTLGQGPEFLTYFQNEAQLEKSRLLSDRFSAERPKGSFSTLEIQRTEQGDSAMYLCASRTDGEPQHFGDGTRLSIL.

This clonotype has only a few counts. The CDR3 does not close with the conserved phenylalanine or tryptophan, likely indicating a read error. The chain couples TRBV7-9 to TRBJ1-1; D call uncertain. CDR1 and CDR2 (germline): SEHNR, FQNEAQ (reference sequence). The germline V and J ends were trimmed by 5 bases and 6 bases, with 13 bases remaining between them. The CDR3 runs 13 residues. This chain's CDR3 is CASSGVVGAEAFL. Here the CDR3 DNA reads TGTGCCAGCAGCGGGGTCGTCGGGGCTGAAGCTTTCCTT.

This chain links TRBV5-1 with TRBJ1-1, with D maybe TRBD1 (5 bases). The germline V gene encodes CDR1 SGHRS and CDR2 YFSETQ. CDR3 length equals 15 residues. V lost 7 bases and J lost 3, with 19 bases in between. The CDR3: CASGLGALGDTEAFF. DNA of the CDR3: TGCGCCAGCGGACTTGGGGCTCTCGGGGACACTGAAGCTTTCTTT.

This clonotype appeared many times. V usage is TRBV6-1 and J usage is TRBJ1-1, with D unclear. CDR3 length: 14 residues. V was cut by 4 bases and J by 1 base, with 10 bases left in between. Germline assignment: CDR1 MNHNS and CDR2 SASEGT. DNA of the CDR3: TGTGCCAGCAGTGCCGGGTCGAGGAACACTGAAGCTTTCTTT. This translates into CASSAGSRNTEAFF.

The V and J genes are TRBV6-2 or TRBV6-3 and TRBJ1-5; D call uncertain. The germline V gene encodes CDR1 MNHEY and CDR2 SVGEGT. V was pared by 10 bases and J by 7 bases, with 17 bases between. The CDR3 sequence is 13 residues long. CDR3 residues: CATQDPARQPQHF. The CDR3, as DNA: TGTGCCACCCAGGACCCGGCTCGGCAGCCCCAGCATTTT.

This clonotype was counted a few times. The genes are TRBV29-1 and TRBJ2-7; TRBD1 matches at 11 bases. V dropped 4 bases and J dropped 4; count of bases not matched to a gene: 3. CDR1 and CDR2 (germline): SQVTM, ANQGSEA. The CDR3 has 13 residues. The DNA for the CDR3 is TGCAGCGTTGCGGGACAGGGGGTATACGAGCAGTACTTC. This encodes CSVAGQGVYEQYF.

V gene TRBV20-1 combines with J gene TRBJ2-1; the match to TRBD2 covers 7 bases. This CDR3 is built from 15 residues. V was pared by 5 bases and J by 5 bases, with 12 bases of the junction left unmatched. Looked up from germline, CDR1 is DFQATT and CDR2 is SNEGSKA (reference sequence). The CDR3 DNA reads as TGCAGTGCTCTGGCCGGACTAGAGGCCGACAATGAGCAGTTCTTC. Its translation is CSALAGLEADNEQFF.

The chain uses TRBV20-1 and TRBJ2-2; perhaps TRBD1 as D (5 bases). CDR1 DFQATT and CDR2 SNEGSKA come from the germline V gene (reference sequence). CDR3 length: 15 residues. Trimming took 0 bases from V and 6 from J, leaving 14 bases between them. The CDR3 DNA sequence: TGCAGTGCTAGAGAGTTTACAGGTGGATCCGGGGAGCTGTTTTTT. This encodes CSAREFTGGSGELFF.

The sample holds a few counts of this clonotype. This chain's CDR3 is CASISASGLGADTQYF. Written as DNA, the CDR3 is TGTGCCAGCATTTCCGCCTCGGGTCTAGGGGCAGATACGCAGTATTTT. The chain recombines TRBV28 with TRBJ2-3; TRBD1 is a possible D gene (5 bases). The germline V gene encodes CDR1 MDHEN and CDR2 SYDVKM. V gave up 7 bases and J gave up 4 bases, with 21 bases separating them. The CDR3 is 16 amino acids.

There are many counts of this clonotype. This sequence joins TRBV6-5 and TRBJ2-2; 14 positions agree with TRBD2. V lost 4 bases to trimming and J lost 12 bases; unmatched junction nucleotides: 10. The CDR3 has 16 amino acids. CDR1 and CDR2 from the germline V gene are MNHEY and SVGAGI. Written as DNA, the CDR3 is TGTGCCAGCAGTTCCGGGACTAGCGGGAGTACGATGAAGCTGTTTTTT. Translation: CASSSGTSGSTMKLFF.

V usage is TRBV27 and J usage is TRBJ2-4; TRBD2 matches 9 bases. Germline lookup yields CDR1 MNHEY and CDR2 SMNVEV (reference sequence). V shed 5 bases, J shed 4 bases, and the junction held 9 bases outside the gene matches. This CDR3 has 16 residues. Here the CDR3 reads CASSEGMSGGKNIQYF. The CDR3 DNA reads TGTGCCAGCAGTGAGGGGATGAGCGGGGGGAAAAACATTCAGTACTTC.

The chain carries TRBV5-1 and TRBJ1-4, with 7 bases lining up with TRBD1. Germline trimming cut 1 base from V and 0 bases from J; bases unmatched to any gene: 3. Germline CDR1 reads SGHRS; CDR2 reads YFSETQ. This CDR3 region has 16 residues. Written as DNA, the CDR3 is TGCGCCAGCAGCTTGTACCAGGGGGCAACTAATGAAAAACTGTTTTTT. The encoded protein is CASSLYQGATNEKLFF.

This clonotype was seen only a few times. The V call is TRBV7-6, the J call TRBJ2-3; 9 nucleotides align to TRBD1. Trimming took 2 bases from V and 4 from J; bases not matched to a gene: 1. Germline CDR1 and CDR2: SGHVS and FNYEAQ. The CDR3 is 14 residues long. In DNA, the CDR3 is TGTGCCAGCAGCTTAACAGGGGGCCCAGATACGCAGTATTTT. Protein: CASSLTGGPDTQYF.

The chain is built from TRBV6-5 and TRBJ1-1; no clear D. The CDR3 contains 14 residues. V gave up 0 bases and J gave up 7 bases, with 12 bases separating them. Germline V gene data show CDR1 as MNHEY and CDR2 as SVGAGI. CDR3 in DNA: TGTGCCAGCAGTTACTCGACGAATACCGTTGAAGCTTTCTTT. Translation gives CASSYSTNTVEAFF.

At least ten counts were recorded for this clonotype. The chain recombines TRBV20-1 with TRBJ1-5; D unclear. CDR1 is DFQATT, CDR2 SNEGSKA, per germline (reference sequence). V gave up 0 bases and J gave up 6 bases, with 15 bases separating them. CDR3 size: 15 residues. The CDR3 DNA is TGCAGTGCTAGAGATCATATGCGCCACTCTCAGCCCCAGCATTTT. Encoded protein: CSARDHMRHSQPQHF.